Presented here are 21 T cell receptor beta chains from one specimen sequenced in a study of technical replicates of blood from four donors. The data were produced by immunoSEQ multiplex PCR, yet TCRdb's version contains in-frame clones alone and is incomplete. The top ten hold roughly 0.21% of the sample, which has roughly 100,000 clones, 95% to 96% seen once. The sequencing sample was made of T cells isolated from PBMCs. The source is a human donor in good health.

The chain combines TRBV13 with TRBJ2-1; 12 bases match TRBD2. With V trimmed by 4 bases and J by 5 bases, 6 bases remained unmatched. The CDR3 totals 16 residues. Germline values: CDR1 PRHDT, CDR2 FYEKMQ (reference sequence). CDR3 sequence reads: CASSSDRLAGDNEQFF. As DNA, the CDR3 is TGTGCCAGCAGCTCGGACCGACTAGCGGGGGACAATGAGCAGTTCTTC.

CDR3 in amino acids: CASRAWAGTSGRSEQFF. CDR3 in DNA: TGTGCCAGCAGAGCTTGGGCCGGGACTAGCGGGAGAAGTGAGCAGTTCTTC. The gene calls are TRBV5-8 and TRBJ2-1; 14 bases fit TRBD2. V shed 5 bases and J 9 bases; nucleotides not matched to a gene: 13. The CDR3 contains 17 residues. Germline V CDR1 and CDR2: SGHTS, YDEGEE.

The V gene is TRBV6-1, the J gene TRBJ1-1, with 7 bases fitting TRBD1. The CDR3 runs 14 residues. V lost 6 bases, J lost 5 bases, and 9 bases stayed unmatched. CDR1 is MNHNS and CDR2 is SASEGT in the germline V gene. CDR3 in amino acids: CASSPTGTGTEAFF. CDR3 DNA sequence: TGTGCCAGCAGCCCGACAGGGACGGGAACTGAAGCTTTCTTT.

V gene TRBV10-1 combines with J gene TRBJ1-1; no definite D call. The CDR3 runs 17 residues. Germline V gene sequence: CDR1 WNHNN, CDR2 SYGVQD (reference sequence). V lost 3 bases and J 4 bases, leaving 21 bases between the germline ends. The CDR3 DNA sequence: TGCGCCAGCAGTGAAAACGTGCTACTAGGCGCCGGCACTGAAGCTTTCTTT. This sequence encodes CASSENVLLGAGTEAFF.

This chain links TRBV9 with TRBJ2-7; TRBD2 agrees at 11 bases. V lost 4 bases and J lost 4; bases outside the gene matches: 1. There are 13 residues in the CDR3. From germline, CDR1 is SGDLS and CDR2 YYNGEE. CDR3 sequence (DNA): TGTGCCAGCAGCCCTAGCGGGAGGTACGAGCAGTACTTC. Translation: CASSPSGRYEQYF.

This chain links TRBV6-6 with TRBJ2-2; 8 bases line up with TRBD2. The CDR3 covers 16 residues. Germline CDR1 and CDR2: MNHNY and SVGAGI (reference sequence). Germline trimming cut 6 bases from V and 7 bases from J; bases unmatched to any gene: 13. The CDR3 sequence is CASSSFGRVGGGELFF. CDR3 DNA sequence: TGTGCCAGCAGCTCGTTCGGGAGGGTTGGGGGCGGGGAGCTGTTTTTT.

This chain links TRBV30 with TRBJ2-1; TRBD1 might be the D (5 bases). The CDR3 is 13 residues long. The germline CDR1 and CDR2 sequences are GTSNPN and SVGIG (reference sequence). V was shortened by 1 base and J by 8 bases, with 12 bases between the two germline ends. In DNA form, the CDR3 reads TGTGCCTGGAGTGGGATAGCAGGGCATGAGCAGTTCTTC. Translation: CAWSGIAGHEQFF.

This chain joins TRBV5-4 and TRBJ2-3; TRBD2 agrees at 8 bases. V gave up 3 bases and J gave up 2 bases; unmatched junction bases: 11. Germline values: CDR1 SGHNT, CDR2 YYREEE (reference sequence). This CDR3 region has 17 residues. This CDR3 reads CASSSLVGLASTDTQYF. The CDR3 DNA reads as TGTGCCAGCAGCTCCTTAGTAGGACTAGCTTCCACAGATACGCAGTATTTT.

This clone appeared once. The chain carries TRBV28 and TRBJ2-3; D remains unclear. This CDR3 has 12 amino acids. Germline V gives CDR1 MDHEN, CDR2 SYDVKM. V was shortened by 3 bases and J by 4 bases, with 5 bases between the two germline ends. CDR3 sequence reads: CASSLPADTQYF. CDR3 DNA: TGTGCCAGCAGTTTGCCGGCAGATACGCAGTATTTT.

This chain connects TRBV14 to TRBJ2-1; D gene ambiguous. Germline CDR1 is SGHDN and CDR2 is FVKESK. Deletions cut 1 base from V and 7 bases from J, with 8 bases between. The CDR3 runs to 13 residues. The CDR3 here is CASSQGARNEQFF. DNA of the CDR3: TGTGCCAGCAGCCAAGGGGCCCGGAATGAGCAGTTCTTC.

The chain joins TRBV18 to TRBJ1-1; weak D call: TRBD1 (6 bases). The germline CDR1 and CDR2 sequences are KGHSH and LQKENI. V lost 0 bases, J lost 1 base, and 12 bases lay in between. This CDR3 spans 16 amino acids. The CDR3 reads CASSPPLQGPNTEAFF. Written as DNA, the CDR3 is TGTGCCAGCTCACCACCCCTTCAGGGGCCGAACACTGAAGCTTTCTTT. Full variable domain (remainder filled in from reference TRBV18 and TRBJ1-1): NAGVMQNPRHLVRRRGQEARLRCSPMKGHSHVYWYRQLPEEGLKFMVYLQKENIIDESGMPKERFSAEFPKEGPSILRIQQVVRGDSAAYFCASSPPLQGPNTEAFFGQGTRLTVV.

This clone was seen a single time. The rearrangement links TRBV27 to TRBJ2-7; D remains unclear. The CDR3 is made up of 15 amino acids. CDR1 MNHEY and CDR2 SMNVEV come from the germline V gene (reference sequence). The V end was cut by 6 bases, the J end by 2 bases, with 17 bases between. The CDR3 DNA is TGTGCCAGCAGCACCCAATACAATAACGCCTACGAGCAGTACTTC. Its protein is CASSTQYNNAYEQYF.

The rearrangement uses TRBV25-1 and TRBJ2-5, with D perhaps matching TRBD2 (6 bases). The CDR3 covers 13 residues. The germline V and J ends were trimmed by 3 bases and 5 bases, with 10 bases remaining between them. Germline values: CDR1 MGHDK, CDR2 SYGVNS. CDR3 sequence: CASSERGRETQYF. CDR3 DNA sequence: TGTGCCAGCAGTGAGCGGGGAAGGGAGACCCAGTACTTC.

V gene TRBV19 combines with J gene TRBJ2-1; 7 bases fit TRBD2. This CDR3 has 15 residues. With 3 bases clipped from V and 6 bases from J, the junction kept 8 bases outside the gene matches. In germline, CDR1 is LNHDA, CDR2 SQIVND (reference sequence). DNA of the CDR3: TGTGCCAGTAGTATCGGTAGCGGGTCCCTCAATGAGCAGTTCTTC. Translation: CASSIGSGSLNEQFF.

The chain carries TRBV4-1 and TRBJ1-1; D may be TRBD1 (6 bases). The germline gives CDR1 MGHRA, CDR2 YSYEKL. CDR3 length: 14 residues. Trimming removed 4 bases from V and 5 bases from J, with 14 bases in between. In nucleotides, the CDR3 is TGCGCCAGCAGCCTAAAGGGGGGGGCGACTGAAGCTTTCTTT. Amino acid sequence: CASSLKGGATEAFF.

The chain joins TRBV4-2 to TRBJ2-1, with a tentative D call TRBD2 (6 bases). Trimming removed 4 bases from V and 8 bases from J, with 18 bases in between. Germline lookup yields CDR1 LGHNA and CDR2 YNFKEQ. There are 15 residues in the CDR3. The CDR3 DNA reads TGTGCCAGCAGCCGAGGGCGGGACGGTTTCGATGAGCAGTTCTTC. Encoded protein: CASSRGRDGFDEQFF.

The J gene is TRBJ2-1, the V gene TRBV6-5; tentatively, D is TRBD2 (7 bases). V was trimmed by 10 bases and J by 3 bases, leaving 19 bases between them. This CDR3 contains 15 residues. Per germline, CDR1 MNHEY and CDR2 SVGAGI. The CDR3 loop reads CATKGRGGHYNEQFF. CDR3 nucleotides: TGTGCCACCAAGGGGAGGGGGGGCCACTACAATGAGCAGTTCTTC.

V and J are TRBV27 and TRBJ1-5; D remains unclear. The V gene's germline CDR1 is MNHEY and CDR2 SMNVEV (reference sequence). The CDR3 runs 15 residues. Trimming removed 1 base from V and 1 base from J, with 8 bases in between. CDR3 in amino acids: CASSLFAESNQPQHF. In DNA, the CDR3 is TGTGCCAGCAGTTTATTTGCGGAGAGCAATCAGCCCCAGCATTTT.

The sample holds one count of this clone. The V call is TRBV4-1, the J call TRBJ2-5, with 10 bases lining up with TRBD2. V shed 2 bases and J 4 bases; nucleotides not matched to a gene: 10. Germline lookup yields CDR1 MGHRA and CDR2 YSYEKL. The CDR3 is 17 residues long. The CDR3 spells CASSQSPAGGPRETQYF. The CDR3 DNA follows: TGCGCCAGCAGCCAATCTCCAGCGGGAGGGCCGCGAGAGACCCAGTACTTC.

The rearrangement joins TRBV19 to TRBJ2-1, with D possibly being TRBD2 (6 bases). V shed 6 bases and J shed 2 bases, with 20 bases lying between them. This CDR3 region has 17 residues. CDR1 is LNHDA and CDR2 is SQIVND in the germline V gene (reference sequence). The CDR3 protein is CASRSIRETAPYNEQFF. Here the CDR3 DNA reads TGTGCCAGTAGATCCATCCGGGAGACAGCGCCCTACAATGAGCAGTTCTTC.

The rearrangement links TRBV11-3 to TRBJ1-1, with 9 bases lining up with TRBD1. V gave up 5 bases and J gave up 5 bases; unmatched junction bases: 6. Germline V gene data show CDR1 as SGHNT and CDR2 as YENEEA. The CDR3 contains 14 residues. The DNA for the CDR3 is TGTGCCAGCAGCGCACAGGGGGCTGGAACTGAAGCTTTCTTT. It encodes CASSAQGAGTEAFF. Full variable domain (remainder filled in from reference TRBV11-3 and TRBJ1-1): EAGVVQSPRYKIIEKKQPVAFWCNPISGHNTLYWYLQNLGQGPELLIRYENEEAVDDSQLPKDRFSAERLKGVDSTLKIQPAELGDSAVYLCASSAQGAGTEAFFGQGTRLTVV.